Listed below are T cell receptor beta chains from one sample, sequenced in a study of shared clonotypes between healthy human individuals. Measured with immunoSEQ multiplex PCR; TCRdb has only the in-frame clones, and not every one. The sample shows 450,000 to 500,000 clones, approximately 79% of them seen only once. The sample comprised PBMCs. The source of these receptors is a woman in her thirties or forties in good health. Some clones in this sample may be carry-over from other donors' samples. Both conserved end residues are part of each CDR3. A D gene is named only where the DNA matches it firmly. Not all rows give a size; the values are once, few, many and, for expanded clones, a class.

clone size	V gene	D gene	J gene	CDR3 protein	CDR3 DNA
few	TRBV5-1	NA	TRBJ1-4	CASSEGGRAGAEKLFF	TGCGCCAGCAGCGAAGGTGGTAGGGCAGGGGCAGAAAAACTGTTTTTT
NA	TRBV7-3	NA	TRBJ2-1	CASSPRASSVHEQFF	TGTGCCAGCAGCCCTCGGGCTAGCAGTGTCCATGAGCAGTTCTTC
NA	TRBV14	NA	TRBJ1-2	CASSQVSGTDGYTF	TGTGCCAGCAGCCAAGTTTCAGGGACGGATGGCTACACCTTC
NA	TRBV7-2	NA	TRBJ2-5	CASSLHRTQETQYF	TGTGCCAGCAGCTTACACAGAACGCAAGAGACCCAGTACTTC
NA	TRBV13	NA	TRBJ1-4	CASSPASLGWVGKNEKLFF	TGTGCCAGCAGCCCGGCCTCCCTTGGTTGGGTCGGAAAAAATGAAAAACTGTTTTTT
NA	TRBV6-1	TRBD2	TRBJ2-5	CASSVHRGLAGPQETQYF	TGTGCCAGCAGTGTTCACAGGGGACTAGCGGGGCCCCAAGAGACCCAGTACTTC
NA	TRBV7-6	TRBD1	TRBJ1-4	CASSNRDRERGEKLFF	TGTGCCAGCAGCAACCGGGACAGGGAACGTGGTGAAAAACTGTTTTTT
once	TRBV7-3	TRBD1	TRBJ1-2	CASSLTGGASGYTF	TGTGCCAGCAGCTTGACAGGGGGCGCATCTGGCTACACCTTC
NA	TRBV6-5	TRBD1	TRBJ2-7	CASSYSGDREYEQYF	TGTGCCAGCAGTTACTCGGGGGACAGGGAGTACGAGCAGTACTTC
NA	TRBV15	NA	TRBJ2-7	CATSRDRSVDGGYEQYF	TGTGCCACCAGCAGAGATAGGAGCGTGGACGGTGGCTACGAGCAGTACTTC
many	TRBV9	NA	TRBJ1-2	CASSATMGSNYGYTF	TGTGCCAGCAGCGCGACAATGGGGAGTAACTATGGCTACACCTTC
NA	TRBV14	NA	TRBJ2-5	CASSHLLGQETQYF	TGTGCCAGCAGCCACCTACTAGGCCAAGAGACCCAGTACTTC
NA	TRBV2	TRBD2	TRBJ2-5	CASTSGAETQYF	TGTGCCAGCACTAGCGGGGCTGAGACCCAGTACTTC
NA	TRBV7-3	NA	TRBJ2-4	CASSLVVGRGLDIQYF	TGTGCCAGCAGCTTAGTTGTGGGCAGGGGTTTGGACATTCAGTACTTC
NA	TRBV5-6	TRBD1	TRBJ2-7	CASSSRQGASYEQYF	TGTGCCAGCAGTAGCCGACAGGGGGCATCCTACGAGCAGTACTTC
NA	TRBV4-1	TRBD2	TRBJ2-3	CASSQGILAPDRDTQYF	TGCGCCAGCAGCCAGGGGATACTAGCGCCCGATCGGGATACGCAGTATTTT